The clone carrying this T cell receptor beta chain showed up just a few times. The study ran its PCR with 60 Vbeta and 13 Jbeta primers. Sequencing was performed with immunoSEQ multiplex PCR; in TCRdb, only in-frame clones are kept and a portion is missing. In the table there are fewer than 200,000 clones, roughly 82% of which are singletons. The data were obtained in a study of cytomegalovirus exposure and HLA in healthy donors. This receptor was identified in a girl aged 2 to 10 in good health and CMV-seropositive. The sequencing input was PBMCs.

The CDR3 DNA follows: TGTGCCAGCAGCCAACTAGCGGGAGTGGGGGAGCAGTACTTC. It encodes CASSQLAGVGEQYF. The gene calls are TRBV2 and TRBJ2-7; 11 bases are a match to TRBD2. Unmatched junction bases numbered 8, after V lost 6 bases and J lost 7 bases. The CDR3 runs 14 residues. Germline V CDR1 and CDR2: SNHLY, FYNNEI.